A single sample gave rise to the 26 T cell receptor beta chains below, sequenced in a study of T cell clones after liver transplantation. Produced via immunoSEQ multiplex PCR; TCRdb's table is partial and in-frame only. The sample shows some 120,000 clones, approximately 90% of them seen only once. The sequenced sample was CD4+ T cells from blood, obtained 12 months after liver transplant. The origin of the receptors is a human patient who received a liver transplant. Some T cells may have originated in the graft donor.

The chain carries TRBV6-5 and TRBJ1-5; D is perhaps TRBD1 (5 bases). Germline V CDR1 and CDR2: MNHEY, SVGAGI. This CDR3 has 13 amino acids. Trimming took off 10 bases at V and 7 bases at J, with 17 bases between the two ends. CDR3 nucleotides: TGTGCCACCCAAAACGGGGGTAACCAGCCCCAGCATTTT. Encoded protein: CATQNGGNQPQHF.

The V and J genes are TRBV9 and TRBJ2-1, with 10 bases identical to TRBD1. Losses at the gene ends were 0 bases for V and 6 bases for J; bases not matched to a gene: 9. Germline-derived CDR1 and CDR2 are SGDLS and YYNGEE. The CDR3 spans 17 residues. In nucleotides, the CDR3 is TGTGCCAGCAGCGTAGGGAGTCCGGGACAGGGGATCAATGAGCAGTTCTTC. Translation: CASSVGSPGQGINEQFF.

The chain recombines TRBV9 with TRBJ2-1, with 10 bases aligning to TRBD2. V lost 3 bases and J lost 3; bases outside the gene matches: 3. Germline CDR1 reads SGDLS; CDR2 reads YYNGEE. CDR3 length: 15 amino acids. The CDR3 DNA sequence: TGTGCCAGCAGCGGCGGGACTAGCGACTACAATGAGCAGTTCTTC. Protein: CASSGGTSDYNEQFF.

The chain recombines TRBV4-1 with TRBJ2-5; 7 bases line up with TRBD1. The CDR3 covers 15 residues. J gave up 5 bases and V 2 bases, and 8 bases lay outside the gene matches. CDR1 is MGHRA and CDR2 is YSYEKL in the germline V gene. This CDR3 is CASSQTDRERETQYF. For the CDR3, the DNA is TGCGCCAGCAGCCAAACAGACAGGGAAAGGGAGACCCAGTACTTC.

This clone came up a few times. The genes are TRBV7-9 and TRBJ2-1; 9 positions agree with TRBD2. The junction had 2 bases not matched to a gene; V was cut back by 2 bases and J by 9 bases. The germline gives CDR1 SEHNR, CDR2 FQNEAQ (reference sequence). This CDR3 is 13 amino acids long. This CDR3 reads CASSLTREGEQFF. The DNA for the CDR3 is TGTGCCAGCAGCTTAACGCGGGAGGGTGAGCAGTTCTTC.

V is TRBV4-2 and J is TRBJ2-2; D perhaps matches TRBD2 (6 bases). The V and J ends lost 6 bases and 0 bases respectively, with 14 bases between them. This CDR3 contains 16 residues. Germline-derived CDR1 and CDR2 are LGHNA and YNFKEQ. CDR3: CASRHGAGSNTGELFF. CDR3 coding DNA: TGTGCCAGCAGGCATGGTGCGGGATCGAACACCGGGGAGCTGTTTTTT.

V usage is TRBV11-3 and J usage is TRBJ1-5, with no clear D. CDR3 length: 13 amino acids. Germline loops: CDR1 SGHNT, CDR2 YENEEA. Trimming left V 1 base short and J 6 bases short, with 7 bases between. This CDR3 is CASSLVEGQPQHF. CDR3 sequence (DNA): TGTGCCAGCAGCTTAGTTGAGGGTCAGCCCCAGCATTTT. The variable domain in full, completed from reference TRBV11-3 and TRBJ1-5, reads EAGVVQSPRYKIIEKKQPVAFWCNPISGHNTLYWYLQNLGQGPELLIRYENEEAVDDSQLPKDRFSAERLKGVDSTLKIQPAELGDSAVYLCASSLVEGQPQHFGDGTRLSIL.

V gene TRBV30 combines with J gene TRBJ1-3; weak D call: TRBD1 (5 bases). Germline V gene sequence: CDR1 GTSNPN, CDR2 SVGIG (reference sequence). This CDR3 has 13 residues. V was cut by 4 bases and J by 0 bases, with 7 bases left in between. In nucleotides, the CDR3 is TGTGCCTGGACCGGGGGCTCTGGAAACACCATATATTTT. Translated, it gives CAWTGGSGNTIYF.

This clone was seen a single time. The rearrangement uses TRBV29-1 and TRBJ1-5, with a tentative D call TRBD1 (6 bases). V was clipped by 5 bases and J by 3 bases, with 14 bases between them. This CDR3 contains 14 residues. Germline V gene lookup returns CDR1 SQVTM and CDR2 ANQGSEA. In DNA, the CDR3 is TGCAGCGTTCGCACAGGGACCAACAATCAGCCCCAGCATTTT. Translated, it gives CSVRTGTNNQPQHF. The complete variable domain, with remaining parts taken from reference TRBV29-1 and TRBJ1-5, reads SAVISQKPSRDICQRGTSLTIQCQVDSQVTMMFWYRQQPGQSLTLIATANQGSEATYESGFVIDKFPISRPNLTFSTLTVSNMSPEDSSIYLCSVRTGTNNQPQHFGDGTRLSIL.

The count of this clone is one. The chain links TRBV7-3 to TRBJ2-3, with 9 bases identical to TRBD2. CDR1 and CDR2 from the germline V gene are SGHTA and FQGTGA. The CDR3 extends over 16 amino acids. V gave up 4 bases and J gave up 4 bases; unmatched junction bases: 9. DNA of the CDR3: TGTGCCAGCAGCTCTATAGCGGGAGACAGCGCAGATACGCAGTATTTT. Translation gives CASSSIAGDSADTQYF.

The V and J genes are TRBV27 and TRBJ2-2; TRBD2 is a possible D gene (5 bases). The CDR3 has 13 amino acids. Germline V lookup: CDR1 MNHEY, CDR2 SMNVEV (reference sequence). Trimming pared 7 bases from V and 4 bases from J, leaving 10 bases between. The CDR3 is CASMQGLTGELFF. DNA of the CDR3: TGTGCCAGCATGCAAGGACTCACCGGGGAGCTGTTTTTT.

The V call is TRBV10-3, the J call TRBJ2-7, with a weak D call TRBD1 (6 bases). V was pared by 0 bases and J by 3 bases, with 12 bases between. The CDR3 totals 15 residues. Germline-derived CDR1 and CDR2 are ENHRY and SYGVKD. Here the CDR3 reads CAISESGQGRYEQYF. As DNA, the CDR3 is TGTGCCATCAGTGAGTCTGGGCAGGGGCGCTACGAGCAGTACTTC.

CDR3 loop: CATSSFRGSHQPQHF. The CDR3 region has the DNA TGTGCCACCAGCTCCTTTCGGGGATCCCATCAGCCCCAGCATTTT. This chain connects TRBV15 to TRBJ1-5; the D is unclear. The CDR3 has 15 residues. Germline loops: CDR1 LNHNV, CDR2 YYDKDF (reference sequence). V dropped 5 bases and J dropped 5 bases, with 16 bases sitting between them.

This sequence joins TRBV28 and TRBJ1-1; D perhaps matches TRBD1 (5 bases). CDR1 and CDR2 (germline): MDHEN, SYDVKM. V dropped 4 bases and J dropped 9 bases, with 21 bases sitting between them. The length of the CDR3 is 15 residues. CDR3 bases: TGTGCCAGCAGTTCTCTCCGGGACGCCAGAAGTAAAGCTTTCTTT. Translation: CASSSLRDARSKAFF.

V and J are TRBV11-1 and TRBJ1-1; no firm D call. Germline CDR1 and CDR2: SGHAT and FQDESV (reference sequence). This CDR3 has 15 amino acids. The V gene lost 5 bases and the J gene lost 0 bases, with 13 bases spanning the gap. The CDR3 sequence is CASSPQQFMNTEAFF. DNA for the CDR3: TGTGCCAGCAGCCCACAACAGTTCATGAACACTGAAGCTTTCTTT.

The gene calls are TRBV28 and TRBJ2-3, with 7 bases fitting TRBD2. CDR1 and CDR2 from the germline V gene are MDHEN and SYDVKM. The CDR3 is made up of 13 amino acids. J lost 4 bases, V lost 2 bases, and 0 bases had no gene match. CDR3 bases: TGTGCCAGCAGTTTAGGACTAGCAGATACGCAGTATTTT. This codes for CASSLGLADTQYF.

A few counts support this clone. The chain links TRBV2 to TRBJ2-1, with 7 bases aligning to TRBD2. The CDR3 totals 14 residues. The ends lost 7 bases at V and 10 bases at J; junction bases unmatched: 13. The germline V gene encodes CDR1 SNHLY and CDR2 FYNNEI. The DNA of the CDR3 is TGTGCCAGCACCTCCCGTGGGGGGGTTGGGGAGCAGTTCTTC. Protein: CASTSRGGVGEQFF.

This chain uses TRBV9 with TRBJ2-7, with 7 bases matching TRBD2. The V gene end was trimmed by 3 bases and the J gene end by 2 bases; junction bases not matched to a gene: 8. In germline, CDR1 is SGDLS, CDR2 YYNGEE. This CDR3 region has 15 residues. CDR3 nucleotide sequence: TGTGCCAGCAGCGAGGGACTAACGACGGCCTACGAGCAGTACTTC. Its protein is CASSEGLTTAYEQYF.

The rearrangement uses TRBV9 and TRBJ1-2, with D uncertain. Germline CDR1 is SGDLS and CDR2 is YYNGEE. Trimming left V 1 base short and J 2 bases short, with 6 bases between. The CDR3 totals 13 residues. CDR3 sequence reads: CASSVTPNYGYTF. The CDR3 DNA follows: TGTGCCAGCAGCGTAACGCCAAACTATGGCTACACCTTC.

This clone was seen once. The rearrangement joins TRBV7-8 to TRBJ2-1; 7 bases match TRBD1. The V gene's germline CDR1 is SGHVS and CDR2 FQNEAQ. The CDR3 has 17 residues. The V gene end was trimmed by 5 bases and the J gene end by 3 bases; junction bases not matched to a gene: 13. In nucleotides, the CDR3 is TGTGCCAGCAGCCCCTCCCCGACAGGGTCCTTCTACAATGAGCAGTTCTTC. Its protein product is CASSPSPTGSFYNEQFF.

The rearrangement uses TRBV5-4 and TRBJ1-3; D uncertain. CDR3 size: 16 residues. Trimming took 4 bases from V and 0 from J, leaving 14 bases between them. Germline lookup yields CDR1 SGHNT and CDR2 YYREEE (reference sequence). The CDR3: CASSQAGRDSGNTIYF. The CDR3 DNA is TGTGCCAGCAGCCAAGCCGGGAGAGACTCTGGAAACACCATATATTTT.

For the CDR3, the DNA is TGTGCCTGGTCGGGACTAGCGGGAGTCTCTACTTACGAGCAGTACTTC. Translated: CAWSGLAGVSTYEQYF. V gene TRBV30 combines with J gene TRBJ2-7; 14 bases fit TRBD2. CDR3 size: 16 residues. The V gene's germline CDR1 is GTSNPN and CDR2 SVGIG (reference sequence). V gave up 5 bases and J gave up 4 bases; unmatched junction bases: 10. The whole variable domain, filled in from reference TRBV30 and TRBJ2-7, reads SQTIHQWPATLVQPVGSPLSLECTVEGTSNPNLYWYRQAAGRGLQLLFYSVGIGQISSEVPQNLSASRPQDRQFILSSKKLLLSDSGFYLCAWSGLAGVSTYEQYFGPGTRLTVT.

The J gene is TRBJ2-7, the V gene TRBV18; 14 positions agree with TRBD2. Trimming at V came to 2 bases and at J to 3 bases, leaving 9 bases not matched to a gene. This CDR3 region has 18 residues. CDR1 KGHSH and CDR2 LQKENI come from the germline V gene. The CDR3 spells CASSPVGLAGAGVYEQYF. The CDR3 nucleotides read TGTGCCAGCTCACCAGTGGGACTAGCGGGAGCCGGGGTCTACGAGCAGTACTTC.

The table lists this clone with a count of one. This rearrangement joins TRBV5-6 to TRBJ2-5, with D perhaps TRBD2 (6 bases). This CDR3 is built from 13 residues. V was trimmed by 5 bases and J by 5 bases, leaving 13 bases between them. Germline V gene data show CDR1 as SGHDT and CDR2 as YYEEEE. The CDR3 DNA sequence: TGTGCCAGCAGTCTTAGCGGCGCGGAGACCCAGTACTTC. This codes for CASSLSGAETQYF.

V and J are TRBV6-5 and TRBJ2-7, with TRBD1 identical over 7 bases. The V gene end was trimmed by 0 bases and the J gene end by 2 bases; junction bases not matched to a gene: 4. CDR1 is MNHEY and CDR2 is SVGAGI in the germline V gene. This CDR3 has 15 amino acids. The CDR3 coding sequence is TGTGCCAGCAGTTACTCTTTAGGGGGCGCCTACGAGCAGTACTTC. Translation: CASSYSLGGAYEQYF.

This clone was found once. The chain recombines TRBV18 with TRBJ1-4; D remains ambiguous. V lost 4 bases to trimming and J lost 4 bases, with 4 bases between them. CDR3 length: 12 amino acids. Germline loops: CDR1 KGHSH, CDR2 LQKENI. CDR3 residues: CASSQGNEKLFF. The DNA of the CDR3 is TGTGCCAGCTCACAGGGTAATGAAAAACTGTTTTTT.